A single sample is the source of the 3 T cell receptor beta chains below, sequenced in a study of beta chain features in type 1 diabetes. For these TCRs, the target antigens are not known. Isolated RNA was reverse transcribed in full, so expressed TCRB transcripts were sequenced. Measured with immunoSEQ multiplex PCR; TCRdb has only the in-frame clones, and not every one. Here the sample spans roughly 240,000 clones, approximately 24% being singletons. Study conclusions and caveats: A moderate, significant TCRB CDR3 shortening appeared in type 1 diabetes across four CD4+ subsets.

Sequenced sample: naive CD4+ T cells from blood. The receptor set was obtained from a woman aged 25-40 years with type 1 diabetes.

The CDR3 region has the DNA TGCGCCAGCAGCCAAGATTACGGGACAGGCTCCTACGAGCAGTACTTC. Translated, it gives CASSQDYGTGSYEQYF. The gene calls are TRBV4-1 and TRBJ2-7; TRBD1 matches at 8 bases. CDR3 size: 16 residues. The germline gives CDR1 MGHRA, CDR2 YSYEKL. Trimming cost V 0 bases and J 0 bases; bases outside gene matches: 4.

The chain couples TRBV19 to TRBJ2-5; TRBD2 matches 15 bases. Germline V CDR1 and CDR2: LNHDA, SQIVND (reference sequence). Trimming at V came to 8 bases and at J to 5 bases, leaving 9 bases not matched to a gene. This CDR3 is 16 amino acids long. The CDR3 spells CASGRTSGRAGETQYF. CDR3 sequence (DNA): TGTGCCAGTGGGAGGACTAGCGGGAGGGCCGGGGAGACCCAGTACTTC.

This clone has a handful of counts. This rearrangement joins TRBV4-1 to TRBJ2-1; TRBD2 matches at 12 bases. The length of the CDR3 is 15 residues. With 8 bases clipped from V and 3 bases from J, the junction kept 5 bases outside the gene matches. Germline values: CDR1 MGHRA, CDR2 YSYEKL. CDR3 sequence: CASLPTSGSYNEQFF. The CDR3 coding sequence is TGCGCCAGCTTACCGACTAGCGGGAGCTACAATGAGCAGTTCTTC.